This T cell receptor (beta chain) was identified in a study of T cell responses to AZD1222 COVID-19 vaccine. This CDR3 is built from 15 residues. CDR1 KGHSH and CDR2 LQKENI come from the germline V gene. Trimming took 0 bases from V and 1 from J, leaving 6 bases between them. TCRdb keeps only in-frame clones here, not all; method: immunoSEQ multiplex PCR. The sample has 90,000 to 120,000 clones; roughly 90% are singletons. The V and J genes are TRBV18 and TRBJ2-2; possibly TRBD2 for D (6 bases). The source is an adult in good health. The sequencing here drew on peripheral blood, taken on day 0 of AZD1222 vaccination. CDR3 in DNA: TGTGCCAGCTCACCACCTAGCGGGAACACCGGGGAGCTGTTTTTT. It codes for CASSPPSGNTGELFF.